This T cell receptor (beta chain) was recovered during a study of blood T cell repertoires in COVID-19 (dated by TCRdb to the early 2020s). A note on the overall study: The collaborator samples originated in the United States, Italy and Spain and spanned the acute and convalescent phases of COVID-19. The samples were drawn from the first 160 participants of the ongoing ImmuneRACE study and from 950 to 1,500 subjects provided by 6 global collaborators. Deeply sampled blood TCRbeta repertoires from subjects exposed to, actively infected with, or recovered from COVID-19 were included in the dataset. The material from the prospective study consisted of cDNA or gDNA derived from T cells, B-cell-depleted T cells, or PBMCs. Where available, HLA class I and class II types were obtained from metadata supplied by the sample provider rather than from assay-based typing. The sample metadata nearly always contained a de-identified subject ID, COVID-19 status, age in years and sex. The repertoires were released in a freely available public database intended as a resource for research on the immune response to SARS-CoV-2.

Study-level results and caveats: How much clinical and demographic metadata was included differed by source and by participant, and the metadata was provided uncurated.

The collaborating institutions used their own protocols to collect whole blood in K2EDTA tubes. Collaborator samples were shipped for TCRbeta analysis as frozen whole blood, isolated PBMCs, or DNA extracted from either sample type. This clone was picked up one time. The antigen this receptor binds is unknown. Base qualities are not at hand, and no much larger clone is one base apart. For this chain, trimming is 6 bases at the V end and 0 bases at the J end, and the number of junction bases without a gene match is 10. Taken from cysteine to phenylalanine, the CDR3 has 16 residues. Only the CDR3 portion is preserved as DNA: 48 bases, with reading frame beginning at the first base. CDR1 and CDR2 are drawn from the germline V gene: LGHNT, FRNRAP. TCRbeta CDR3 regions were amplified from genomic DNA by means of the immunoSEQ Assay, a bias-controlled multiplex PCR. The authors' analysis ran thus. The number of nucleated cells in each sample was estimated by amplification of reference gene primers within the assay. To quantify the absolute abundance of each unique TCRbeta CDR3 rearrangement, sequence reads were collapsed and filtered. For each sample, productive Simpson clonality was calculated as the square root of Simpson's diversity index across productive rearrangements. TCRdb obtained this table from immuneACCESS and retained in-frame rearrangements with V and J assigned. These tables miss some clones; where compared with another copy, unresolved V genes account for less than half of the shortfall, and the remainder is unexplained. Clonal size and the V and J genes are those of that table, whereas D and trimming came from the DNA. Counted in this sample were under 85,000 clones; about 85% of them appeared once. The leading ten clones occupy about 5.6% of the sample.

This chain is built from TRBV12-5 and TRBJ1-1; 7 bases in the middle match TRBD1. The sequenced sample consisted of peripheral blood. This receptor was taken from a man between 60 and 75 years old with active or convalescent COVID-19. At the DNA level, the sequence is TGTGCTAGTGGCCCAACAGGGGTGGTTATGAACACTGAAGCTTTCTTT. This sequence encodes CASGPTGVVMNTEAFF.